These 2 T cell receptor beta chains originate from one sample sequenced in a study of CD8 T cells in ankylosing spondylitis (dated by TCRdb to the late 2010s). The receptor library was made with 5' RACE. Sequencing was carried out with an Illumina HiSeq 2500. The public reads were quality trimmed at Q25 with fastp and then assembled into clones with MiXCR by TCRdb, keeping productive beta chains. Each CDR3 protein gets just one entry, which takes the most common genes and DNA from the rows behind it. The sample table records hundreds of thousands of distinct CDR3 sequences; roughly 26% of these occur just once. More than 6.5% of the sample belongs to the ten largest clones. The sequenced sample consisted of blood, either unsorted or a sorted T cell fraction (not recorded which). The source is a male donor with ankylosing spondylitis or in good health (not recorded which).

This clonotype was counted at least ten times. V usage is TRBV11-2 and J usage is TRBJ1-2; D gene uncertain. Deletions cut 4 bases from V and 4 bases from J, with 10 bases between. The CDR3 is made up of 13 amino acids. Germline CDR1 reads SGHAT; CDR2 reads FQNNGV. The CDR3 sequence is CASSSRVSYGYTF. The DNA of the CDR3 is TGTGCCAGCAGCTCCCGGGTTTCCTATGGCTACACCTTC.

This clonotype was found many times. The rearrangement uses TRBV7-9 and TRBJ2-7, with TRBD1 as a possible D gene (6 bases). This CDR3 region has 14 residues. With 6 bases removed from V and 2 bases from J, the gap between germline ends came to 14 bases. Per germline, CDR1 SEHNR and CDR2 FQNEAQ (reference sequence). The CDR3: CASSPGQSTYEQYF. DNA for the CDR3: TGTGCCAGCAGTCCGGGACAAAGTACCTACGAGCAGTACTTC.